A selection of T cell receptor beta chains follows, all from one sample in a study of patients and donors after allogeneic stem cell transplantation. MiXCR was run by TCRdb on the RT-PCR reads, yielding one entry per CDR3 protein. Of 45,000 to 65,000 distinct CDR3 sequences listed, roughly 15% are singletons. Material for sequencing was blood, either unsorted or a sorted T cell fraction (not recorded which). The receptors stem from a human donor who was either an allogeneic HSCT recipient or a stem cell or donor lymphocyte infusion donor (not recorded which). It is not recorded whose cells these are; they may come from a transplant donor. CDR3s include the opening cysteine and the closing phenylalanine or tryptophan. The D gene is left open where the match is weak. Size tells how often a clone was seen (once, few, many) or the class of an expanded clone, and some rows leave it out.

clone size	D gene	J gene	V gene	CDR3 DNA	CDR3 protein
many	-	TRBJ1-1	TRBV6-4	TGTGCCAGCAGTGGCGACAAGCGGGGTGAAGCTTTCTTT	CASSGDKRGEAFF
-	TRBD2	TRBJ2-2	TRBV5-1	TGCGCCAGCAGCTCAGGTGGGATAGCGGGATTGAACACCGGGGAGCTGTTTTTT	CASSSGGIAGLNTGELFF
few	-	TRBJ2-7	TRBV14	TGTGCCAGCAGCCAAGCGGCTAGCTCGAACGAGCAGTACTTC	CASSQAASSNEQYF
many	TRBD1	TRBJ1-1	TRBV7-6	TGTGCCAGCAGCTTAGGGCCAGGGGGAGGTACTGAAGCTTTCTTT	CASSLGPGGGTEAFF
few	-	TRBJ2-7	TRBV27	TGTGCCAGCAGTTTCCTACAAAACTACGAGCAGTACTTC	CASSFLQNYEQYF
few	-	TRBJ2-5	TRBV10-3	TGTGCCATCAGTGAGTCGGGATTTCAAGAGACCCAGTACTTC	CAISESGFQETQYF
few	-	TRBJ1-4	TRBV20-1	TGCAGTGCCGCTAATGAAAAACTGTTTTTT	CSAANEKLFF
few	-	TRBJ2-1	TRBV12-5	TGTGCTAGTGGCCCTCACTTTAACAATGAGCAGTTCTTC	CASGPHFNNEQFF
few	-	TRBJ1-6	TRBV29-1	TGCAGCGACCACATTGTATCCGGAATTTCACCCCTCCACTTT	CSDHIVSGISPLHF
many	-	TRBJ1-6	TRBV20-1	TGCAGTGCTAGGGAGATCTATAATTCACCCCTCCACTTT	CSAREIYNSPLHF
many	-	TRBJ2-7	TRBV5-1	TGCGCCAGCAGCTTGGACTACGAGCAGTACTTC	CASSLDYEQYF
many	-	TRBJ2-1	TRBV20-1	TGCACTGGGTCCGGACAAGAGTACAATGAGCAGTTCTTC	CTGSGQEYNEQFF
few	-	TRBJ2-3	TRBV6-5	TGTGCCAGCAGTTACTCAATGTCGGGGGTCACAGATACGCAGTATTTT	CASSYSMSGVTDTQYF
few	TRBD1	TRBJ1-5	TRBV7-9	TGTGCCAGCAGTTCCGGACAGGAAAGCAATCAGCCCCAGCATTTT	CASSSGQESNQPQHF
few	TRBD1	TRBJ2-3	TRBV7-3	TGTGCCAGCAGCTTTGACAGGGAAACAGATACGCAGTATTTT	CASSFDRETDTQYF
many	TRBD1	TRBJ1-2	TRBV6-1	TGTGCCAGCAGCCTAGACAGGGTAGCTGGCTACACCTTC	CASSLDRVAGYTF
-	TRBD2	TRBJ2-7	TRBV19	TGTGCCAGTAGTATCGGCGGGAGCTCCTACGAGCAGTACTTC	CASSIGGSSYEQYF
few	-	TRBJ2-5	TRBV18	TGTGCCAGCTCACCGGGCAGGGAAGAGACCCAGTACTTC	CASSPGREETQYF
many	-	TRBJ2-7	TRBV27	TGTGCCAGCAGTGAGGCTGGATTCGAGCAGTACTTC	CASSEAGFEQYF
-	TRBD2	TRBJ2-1	TRBV6-1	TGTGCCAGCAGTGCTAAACTAGCGGGAGGGCCAGGAGAGCAGTTCTTC	CASSAKLAGGPGEQFF
many	TRBD2	TRBJ2-3	TRBV29-1	TGCAGCGTTGAACTGCGCGGGAGGGGAACAGATACGCAGTATTTT	CSVELRGRGTDTQYF
few	-	TRBJ1-1	TRBV27	TGTGCCAGCAGTTTAAAAGGGAGGGCCCTGAACACTGAAGCTTTCTTT	CASSLKGRALNTEAFF
-	TRBD2	TRBJ2-1	TRBV5-1	TGCGCCAGCAGCCCGGGACTAGCGGGAGGTCACTACAATGAGCAGTTCTTC	CASSPGLAGGHYNEQFF
-	-	TRBJ2-7	TRBV5-1	TGCGCCAGCAGCTTGGCTTCGGCGAGCTCCTACGAGCAGTACTTC	CASSLASASSYEQYF
few	TRBD2	TRBJ2-7	TRBV29-1	TGCAGCTATGGACTAGCAGAGAACGAGCAGTACTTC	CSYGLAENEQYF
few	-	TRBJ2-1	TRBV20-1	TGCAGTGCTAGATGGGCCTTCTACAATGAGCAGTTCTTC	CSARWAFYNEQFF
many	-	TRBJ1-2	TRBV6-5	TGTGCCAGCAGTTACTCGATCACGACAGGAGCTAGCTATGGCTACACCTTC	CASSYSITTGASYGYTF
few	-	TRBJ2-7	TRBV7-9	TGTGCCAGCAGTTCCGGGGGATGGGACGAGCAGTACTTC	CASSSGGWDEQYF
-	-	TRBJ1-4	TRBV11-2	TGTGCCAGCAGCCCCCAAAGGACGGGTGAAAAACTGTTTTTT	CASSPQRTGEKLFF
-	-	TRBJ2-7	TRBV2	TGTGCCAGCAGTACAGAATACGAGCAGTACTTC	CASSTEYEQYF
few	-	TRBJ1-1	TRBV2	TGTGCCAGCAGTGACCTCCAACAAGTGAACACTGAAGCTTTCTTT	CASSDLQQVNTEAFF
many	-	TRBJ2-4	TRBV20-1	TGCAGTGCCACGCTCCAAAGACTAGCCAAAAACATTCAGTACTTC	CSATLQRLAKNIQYF
-	-	TRBJ2-1	TRBV6-4	TGTGCCAGCAGTGATCGCCTCAACGCCTACAATGAGCAGTTCTTC	CASSDRLNAYNEQFF
few	TRBD2	TRBJ2-7	TRBV3-1	TGTGCCAGCAGCCTCACTAGCGGCTACGAGCAGTACTTC	CASSLTSGYEQYF
-	TRBD2	TRBJ2-5	TRBV5-1	TGCGCCATCCGTTCTTCTCTAGCGGGAGGGGAAGAGACCCAGTACTTC	CAIRSSLAGGEETQYF
many	TRBD1	TRBJ2-7	TRBV2	TGTGCCGGTTCGCCTGCCCGGGACAGGGACGAGCAGTACTTC	CAGSPARDRDEQYF
-	TRBD2	TRBJ2-1	TRBV29-1	TGCAGCGCAGAGAGGCCGACTAGCGGTACCTACAATGAGCAGTTCTTC	CSAERPTSGTYNEQFF
many	TRBD1	TRBJ1-4	TRBV27	TGTGCCAGCAGTTTAGAGACCGGGACAGGCAAAGAAAAACTGTTTTTT	CASSLETGTGKEKLFF
-	-	TRBJ2-7	TRBV6-4	TGTGCCAGCGAATGGCCAGGTCGGTACGAGCAGTACTTC	CASEWPGRYEQYF
-	TRBD1	TRBJ2-7	TRBV18	TGTGCCAGCTCACCAGAGACAGGGCCATACGAGCAGTACTTC	CASSPETGPYEQYF